Shown below are 27 T cell receptor beta chains from a single sample sequenced in a study of T cells in women clearing cervical HPV infection. Libraries were prepared by immunoSEQ multiplex PCR; TCRdb keeps only in-frame clonotypes and omits some of them. This sample's table has 40,000 to 55,000 clones. Sequences were obtained from blood buffy coat. Receptor source: a woman aged 18-69 years with a cervical HPV16 infection that either progressed to CIN3+ or cleared (not recorded which).

On this clone: The read is 3 residues too short to cover the CDR3 end, so that end is filled in from the germline J gene. This rearrangement joins TRBV29-1 to TRBJ2-1; 10 bases match TRBD1. Germline CDR1 and CDR2: SQVTM and ANQGSEA. The CDR3 is made up of 15 amino acids. The junction had 8 bases not matched to a gene; V was cut back by 7 bases and J by 2 bases. CDR3 DNA (partial): TGCAGCGCTGGACAGGGGGACAGGGCCTACAATGAG. As protein: CSAGQGDRAYNE. The entire CDR3 protein is CSAGQGDRAYNEQFF.

Notes on this clone: The CDR3 goes on 3 residues after the read ends, and that part is filled in from the germline J gene. The genes are TRBV7-7 and TRBJ2-3; 9 nucleotides agree with TRBD2. This CDR3 contains 17 residues. Looked up from germline, CDR1 is SSHAT and CDR2 is FNYEAQ (reference sequence). This CDR3 reads CASSLVGGGAVQETQYF. CDR3 bases read: TGTGCCAGCAGCTTAGTTGGCGGGGGGGCCGTTCAAGAGACG.

Concerning this clone: The read halts 3 residues ahead of the CDR3 end, with the missing end drawn from the germline J gene. The V gene is TRBV12-3 or TRBV12-4, the J gene TRBJ2-7, with 7 nucleotides matching TRBD2. There are 13 residues in the CDR3. Trimming at V came to 5 bases and at J to 5 bases, leaving 6 bases not matched to a gene. The sequenced CDR3 bases are TGTGCCAGCAGTATCAAAGCGGGGCACGAG. Encoded protein: CASSIKAGHE. The whole CDR3 protein reads CASSIKAGHEQYF.

In the case of this clone: The read halts 3 residues ahead of the CDR3 end, with the missing end drawn from the germline J gene. V usage is TRBV19 and J usage is TRBJ1-2; D is undetermined. The CDR3 has 15 residues. The germline gives CDR1 LNHDA, CDR2 SQIVND (reference sequence). CDR3 region: CASRPTDLGMDDYTF. The covered CDR3 bases are TGTGCCAGTAGACCAACGGACTTAGGGATGGACGAC.

Concerning this clone: The read comes to an end 3 residues before the CDR3 does, leaving the germline J gene to fill in the end. The chain has TRBV5-1 and TRBJ1-1; 8 bases match TRBD1. V lost 6 bases, J lost 6 bases, and 10 bases stayed unmatched. Germline assignment: CDR1 SGHRS and CDR2 YFSETQ. The CDR3 is 14 residues long. CDR3 residues: CASTTDREGAEAFF. The covered CDR3 bases are TGCGCCAGCACTACGGACAGGGAAGGAGCTGAA.

As concerns this clone: The DNA ends 3 residues before the CDR3 does, and the rest of the CDR3 is filled in from the germline J gene. V usage is TRBV19 and J usage is TRBJ1-2; D might be TRBD1 (6 bases). The V end was cut by 5 bases, the J end by 1 base, with 17 bases between. The CDR3 loop spans 16 amino acids. CDR1 LNHDA and CDR2 SQIVND come from the germline V gene (reference sequence). The CDR3 reads CASSYSQGDINYGYTF. The covered CDR3 bases are TGTGCCAGTAGTTACTCACAGGGAGATATTAACTATGGC.

Remarks on this clone: The read stops 3 residues short of the end of the CDR3; the missing end is completed from the germline J gene. V usage is TRBV5-1 and J usage is TRBJ1-1, with D possibly matching TRBD1 (6 bases). V was cut by 4 bases and J by 1 base, with 14 bases left in between. This CDR3 is 15 amino acids long. Germline CDR1 and CDR2: SGHRS and YFSETQ. CDR3 DNA, as far as it was read: TGCGCCAGCAGCCCAAGAGGGGGGGGGAACACTGAA. It is translated as CASSPRGGGNTE. The whole CDR3 is CASSPRGGGNTEAFF. Full variable domain (remainder filled in from reference TRBV5-1 and TRBJ1-1): KAGVTQTPRYLIKTRGQQVTLSCSPISGHRSVSWYQQTPGQGLQFLFEYFSETQRNKGNFPGRFSGRQFSNSRSEMNVSTLELGDSALYLCASSPRGGGNTEAFFGQGTRLTVV.

Worth noting for this clone: The read finishes 3 residues shy of the CDR3 end, and the germline J gene is used to complete it. The V gene is TRBV19, the J gene TRBJ2-7; possible D gene TRBD1, 6 bases. The V gene lost 10 bases and the J gene lost 0 bases, with 16 bases spanning the gap. Germline CDR1 is LNHDA and CDR2 is SQIVND (reference sequence). This CDR3 has 14 amino acids. CDR3 DNA, as far as it was read: TGTGCCACCAAAAATACAGGGACCTCCTACGAG. Encoded protein: CATKNTGTSYE. The full-length CDR3 reads as CATKNTGTSYEQYF.

Note on this clone: The CDR3 is cut off 3 residues early in the read; its end comes from the germline J gene. The V and J genes are TRBV6-1 and TRBJ2-7; 9 nucleotides match TRBD2. The germline V gene has CDR1 MNHNS and CDR2 SASEGT. Unmatched junction bases numbered 12, after V lost 3 bases and J lost 6 bases. The CDR3 length is 16 residues. The sequenced CDR3 bases are TGTGCCAGCAGTGAGGTTAGCGGGGGTGCCCTTCGCGAG. Its protein is CASSEVSGGALRE. The CDR3 as a whole reads CASSEVSGGALREQYF.

A remark on this clone: The germline gene is not matched at one end of the junction; a read error may be the cause. The sequence runs out 3 residues before the end of the CDR3; the remainder is reconstructed from the germline J gene. Different DNA sequences within this sample yield the same CDR3. J is TRBJ1-3 and V is TRBV5-1; 7 positions match TRBD1. CDR3 length: 17 residues. Germline values: CDR1 SGHRS, CDR2 YFSETQ. CDR3: CASSGSRTGPSGNTIYF. The CDR3 bases that were read are TGCGCCAGCAGCGGAAGTCGGACAGGTCCCTCTGGAAACACT.

Concerning this clone itself: The read terminates 3 residues ahead of where the CDR3 ends, so the germline J gene completes it. The gene calls are TRBV2 and TRBJ2-1; TRBD1 matches 8 bases. V was clipped by 6 bases and J by 6 bases; unmatched bases: 10. This CDR3 has 15 residues. From germline, CDR1 is SNHLY and CDR2 FYNNEI. The part of the CDR3 DNA that was read is TGTGCCAGCAGAGAGACAGGGGCAGTGAGCAATGAG. Protein product: CASRETGAVSNE. The full CDR3 reads CASRETGAVSNEQFF.

About this clone itself: From the germline J gene comes the end of the CDR3, since the read stops 3 residues before it. V is TRBV19 and J is TRBJ1-2; a possible D gene is TRBD1 (6 bases). CDR1 LNHDA and CDR2 SQIVND come from the germline V gene (reference sequence). The CDR3 has 14 amino acids. This CDR3 is CASSNQGPAYDYTF. Incomplete CDR3 DNA: TGTGCCAGTAGTAATCAGGGGCCAGCCTACGAC.

Note on this clone: The sequence runs out 3 residues before the end of the CDR3; the remainder is reconstructed from the germline J gene. The chain combines TRBV10-2 with TRBJ2-3; D uncertain. Germline CDR1 WSHSY, CDR2 SAAADI. The CDR3 contains 14 residues. The sequenced CDR3 bases are TGCGCCAGCAGTGACAGCGATAGCAATCAGCCG. Its translation is CASSDSDSNQP. The whole CDR3 protein is CASSDSDSNQPQYF.

Turning to this clone: Read sequence stops 3 residues before the CDR3 end, and the germline J gene provides the missing end. The chain couples TRBV7-6 to TRBJ2-5, with 7 bases that match TRBD2. Germline V gene data show CDR1 as SGHVS and CDR2 as FNYEAQ. There are 16 residues in the CDR3. Unmatched junction bases numbered 9, after V lost 4 bases and J lost 1 base. The part of the CDR3 DNA that was read is TGTGCCAGCAGCTCCCGGCCCGCGGGAGCCCAAGAGACC. Translating gives CASSSRPAGAQET. The CDR3 as a whole reads CASSSRPAGAQETQYF. Looking up the rest from reference TRBV7-6 and TRBJ2-5 gives the full variable domain: GAGVSQSPRYKVTKRGQDVALRCDPISGHVSLYWYRQALGQGPEFLTYFNYEAQQDKSGLPNDRFSAERPEGSISTLTIQRTEQRDSAMYRCASSSRPAGAQETQYFGPGTRLLVL.

As for this clone: With the read ending 3 residues before the CDR3 end, the germline J gene is used to fill in that end. The chain employs TRBV5-1 and TRBJ2-5; 10 nucleotides line up with TRBD1. Unmatched junction bases numbered 3, after V lost 4 bases and J lost 3 bases. The CDR3 consists of 14 residues. The germline V gene encodes CDR1 SGHRS and CDR2 YFSETQ. Partial CDR3 DNA: TGCGCCAGCAGCGCCGGGACAGGGGAAGAGACC. Translating gives CASSAGTGEET. The whole CDR3 sequence is CASSAGTGEETQYF.

In the case of this clone: Other DNA sequences in this sample translate to the same CDR3. CDR3 in amino acids: CAWAGDISTIYF. CDR3 DNA, as far as it was read: TGTGCCTGGGCGGGGGATATCTCCACG. The chain uses TRBV30 and TRBJ1-3; D is perhaps TRBD1 (5 bases). The read comes to an end 3 residues before the CDR3 does, leaving the germline J gene to fill in the end. This CDR3 contains 12 residues. Germline assignment: CDR1 GTSNPN and CDR2 SVGIG (reference sequence). Using reference TRBV30 and TRBJ1-3 for the parts outside the CDR3, the full variable domain is SQTIHQWPATLVQPVGSPLSLECTVEGTSNPNLYWYRQAAGRGLQLLFYSVGIGQISSEVPQNLSASRPQDRQFILSSKKLLLSDSGFYLCAWAGDISTIYFGEGSWLTVV.

Details on this clone: The CDR3 end lies 3 residues beyond the end of the read and is filled in from the germline J gene. The chain joins TRBV7-3 to TRBJ2-1, with 10 bases that match TRBD2. The CDR3 is 15 residues long. The germline V gene encodes CDR1 SGHTA and CDR2 FQGTGA. V trimming: 5 bases; J trimming: 7 bases; junction bases outside the gene matches: 8. CDR3 in amino acids: CASSRLLAGANEQFF. The part of the CDR3 DNA that was read is TGTGCCAGCAGCCGTCTTCTAGCGGGGGCTAATGAG.

With regard to this clone: From the germline J gene comes the end of the CDR3, since the read stops 3 residues before it. The gene calls are TRBV7-6 and TRBJ1-6; 7 nucleotides line up with TRBD1. This CDR3 contains 14 residues. Germline-derived CDR1 and CDR2 are SGHVS and FNYEAQ. With 1 base clipped from V and 10 bases from J, the junction kept 4 bases outside the gene matches. The CDR3 DNA, read in part, is TGTGCCAGCAGCTTAGGGGACAGTTGGTCACCC. Its translation: CASSLGDSWSP. The entire CDR3 reads CASSLGDSWSPLHF.

A word on this clone: The CDR3 extends 3 residues past the end of the read, so its final part is completed from the germline J gene. The chain combines TRBV18 with TRBJ2-4; 9 bases map to TRBD1. Germline CDR1 KGHSH, CDR2 LQKENI. There are 13 residues in the CDR3. The CDR3 DNA, read in part, is TGTGCCAGCTCACTAGGGACAGGGTATGGT. Protein sequence: CASSLGTGYG. The whole CDR3 sequence reads CASSLGTGYGQYF. Drawing the rest from reference TRBV18 and TRBJ2-4, the complete variable domain is NAGVMQNPRHLVRRRGQEARLRCSPMKGHSHVYWYRQLPEEGLKFMVYLQKENIIDESGMPKERFSAEFPKEGPSILRIQQVVRGDSAAYFCASSLGTGYGQYFGAGTRLSVL.

Note on this clone: Germline is not matched at one junction end, which may reflect a read error. The read terminates 3 residues ahead of where the CDR3 ends, so the germline J gene completes it. Other DNA variants within this sample encode the same CDR3. The chain has TRBV7-9 and TRBJ1-3; no firm D call. Germline V gene sequence: CDR1 SEHNR, CDR2 FQNEAQ (reference sequence). This CDR3 has 13 amino acids. The CDR3 region is CASSSGLGNTIYF. The DNA read from the CDR3 is TGTGCCAGCAGCTCTGGGCTTGGAAACACA.

As concerns this clone: The missing CDR3 end, 3 residues past where the read stops, is filled in from the germline J gene. The V and J genes are TRBV30 and TRBJ1-2; D is unresolved. Germline values: CDR1 GTSNPN, CDR2 SVGIG (reference sequence). The CDR3 is made up of 13 amino acids. The CDR3 reads CAWSVRRDNDYTF. CDR3 DNA, as far as it was read: TGTGCCTGGAGTGTACGAAGAGACAATGAC.

A word on this clone: The read terminates 3 residues ahead of where the CDR3 ends, so the germline J gene completes it. The chain uses TRBV11-2 and TRBJ2-7; maybe TRBD1 (5 bases). This CDR3 region has 12 residues. Trimming removed 3 bases from V and 5 bases from J, with 8 bases in between. Germline CDR1 is SGHAT and CDR2 is FQNNGV. The sequenced part of the CDR3 DNA is TGTGCCAGCAGCTTCCAGGGCCACGAG. It encodes CASSFQGHE. The CDR3 as a whole reads CASSFQGHEQYF.

For this clone: With the read ending 3 residues before the CDR3 end, the germline J gene is used to fill in that end. V usage is TRBV29-1 and J usage is TRBJ2-2; 12 bases match TRBD1. Trimming at V came to 3 bases and at J to 5 bases, leaving 10 bases not matched to a gene. The CDR3 loop spans 17 amino acids. Germline CDR1 reads SQVTM; CDR2 reads ANQGSEA. The CDR3 spells CSVDTLGTGGVTGELFF. Incomplete CDR3 DNA: TGCAGCGTTGACACTCTCGGGACAGGGGGCGTGACCGGGGAG.

About this clone: The sequenced fragment ends 3 residues before the CDR3 boundary, so the rest is inferred from the germline J gene. The V gene is TRBV5-1, the J gene TRBJ2-1, with D tentatively TRBD2 (7 bases). This CDR3 has 15 residues. Deletions cut 0 bases from V and 4 bases from J, with 11 bases between. Per the germline V gene, CDR1 is SGHRS and CDR2 is YFSETQ. The CDR3 is CASSLVGGEYNEQFF. The part of the CDR3 DNA that was read is TGCGCCAGCAGCTTGGTAGGGGGGGAGTACAATGAG.

About this clone: The observed sequence ends 3 residues before the CDR3 terminus, with the missing tail filled in from the germline J gene. The gene calls are TRBV2 and TRBJ2-1, with 12 bases that match TRBD2. There are 14 residues in the CDR3. With V trimmed by 6 bases and J by 5 bases, 2 bases remained unmatched. Germline loops: CDR1 SNHLY, CDR2 FYNNEI. The sequenced part of the CDR3 DNA is TGTGCCAGCAGAAGGACTAGCGGGGACAATGAG. This sequence encodes CASRRTSGDNE. The whole CDR3 sequence reads CASRRTSGDNEQFF. The full variable domain, in which reference TRBV2 and TRBJ2-1 provide the parts outside the CDR3, is EPEVTQTPSHQVTQMGQEVILRCVPISNHLYFYWYRQILGQKVEFLVSFYNNEISEKSEIFDDQFSVERPDGSNFTLKIRSTKLEDSAMYFCASRRTSGDNEQFFGPGTRLTVL.

On this clone itself: The read ends 3 residues before the CDR3 terminus; that terminus is restored from the germline J gene. This sequence joins TRBV2 and TRBJ2-4; TRBD1 matches at 8 bases. The CDR3 runs to 13 residues. In germline, CDR1 is SNHLY, CDR2 FYNNEI. The CDR3 bases that were read are TGTGCCAGCAGCCCGACAGGGGACTTGTTT. Amino acids: CASSPTGDLF. The entire CDR3 reads CASSPTGDLFQYF.

As to this clone: Read sequence stops 3 residues before the CDR3 end, and the germline J gene provides the missing end. This chain connects TRBV6-2 or TRBV6-3 to TRBJ2-7; 7 nucleotides match TRBD2. Trimming took 7 bases from V and 0 from J; bases not matched to a gene: 9. Germline CDR1 and CDR2: MNHEY and SVGEGT. The CDR3 length is 15 residues. Partial CDR3 DNA: TGTGCCAGCACGACCCGCGGGACTAACTCCTACGAG. This codes for CASTTRGTNSYE. The entire CDR3 sequence reads CASTTRGTNSYEQYF.